This TCR beta chain was sequenced for a study of regulatory T cells in long-lasting Graves disease. Study results and caveats: Those with persistent Graves' had less TCR diversity than newly diagnosed patients. Researchers examined only peripheral blood and not thyroid tissue.

Assembly of TCR beta libraries relied on iRepertoire HTBI primers together with Arm-PCR of CDR3 regions. TCRdb fed the multiplex PCR reads into MiXCR, producing one record per CDR3 protein. The sample contains 530,000 or so distinct CDR3 sequences, approximately 15% of which appear only once. The time point was: newly diagnosed GD, antithyroid drugs for less than 3 months. PBMC RNA served as the TCR library source. The trim removed 6 bases at V and 12 bases at J, leaving 10 bases unmatched. The CDR3 loop spans 13 amino acids. Germline lookup yields CDR1 WSHSY and CDR2 SAAADI. In this sample, this clonotype turned up a few times. Its antigen is undetermined. The data were also submitted as part of a second study, on T cells in Graves' hyperthyroidism and ophthalmopathy. That paper adds: Uncontrolled infections, other autoimmune diseases, pregnancy or lactation led to exclusion of patients.

This clonotype originated in a young man with Graves disease. V is TRBV10-2 and J is TRBJ2-1, with 8 positions matching TRBD2. The sequencing used peripheral blood mononuclear cells (PBMCs), collected at new diagnosis, from a patient treated with antithyroid drugs. The CDR3 sequence is CASSRTSPNLQFF. CDR3 DNA: TGCGCCAGCAGCCGGACTAGCCCTAATCTGCAGTTCTTC.